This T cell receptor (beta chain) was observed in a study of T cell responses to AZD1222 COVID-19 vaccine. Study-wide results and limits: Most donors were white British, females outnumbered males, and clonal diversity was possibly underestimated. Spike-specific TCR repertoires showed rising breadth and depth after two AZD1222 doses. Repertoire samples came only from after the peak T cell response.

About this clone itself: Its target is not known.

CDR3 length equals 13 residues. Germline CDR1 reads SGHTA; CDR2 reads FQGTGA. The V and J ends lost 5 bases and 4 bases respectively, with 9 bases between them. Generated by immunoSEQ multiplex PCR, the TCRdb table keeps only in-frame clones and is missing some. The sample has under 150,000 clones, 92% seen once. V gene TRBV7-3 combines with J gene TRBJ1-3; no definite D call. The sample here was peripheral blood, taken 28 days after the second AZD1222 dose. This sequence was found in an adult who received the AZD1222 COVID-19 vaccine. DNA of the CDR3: TGTGCCAGCAGCGAAGACGCAGGAAACACCATATATTTT. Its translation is CASSEDAGNTIYF.